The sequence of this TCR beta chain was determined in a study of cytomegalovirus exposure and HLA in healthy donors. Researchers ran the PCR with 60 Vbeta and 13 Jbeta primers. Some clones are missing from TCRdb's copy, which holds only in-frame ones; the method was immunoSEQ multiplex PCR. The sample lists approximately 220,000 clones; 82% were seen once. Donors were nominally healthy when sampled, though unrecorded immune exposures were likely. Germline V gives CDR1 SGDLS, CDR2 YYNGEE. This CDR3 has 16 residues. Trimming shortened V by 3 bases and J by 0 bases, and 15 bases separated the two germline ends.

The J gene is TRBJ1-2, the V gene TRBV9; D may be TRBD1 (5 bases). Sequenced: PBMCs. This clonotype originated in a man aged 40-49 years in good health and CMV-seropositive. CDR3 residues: CASSAQQEFANYGYTF. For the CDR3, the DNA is TGTGCCAGCAGCGCTCAACAGGAATTCGCTAACTATGGCTACACCTTC.